One sample yielded the 20 T cell receptor beta chains listed below, sequenced in a study of pediatric ulcerative colitis. Rectal tissue came from one to two pinch biopsies taken at colonoscopy. Using immunoSEQ multiplex PCR, the repertoire was profiled, and TCRdb retains in-frame clones only, with some absent. Of about 36,000 clones in the sample, 55% to 85% are singletons; the top ten hold around 0.76%. The specimen was gut tissue. The origin of the receptors is a boy younger than 18 with moderate ulcerative colitis.

This clone was seen a few times. Its ends do not fully match the called genes, so a read error is possible. The V call is TRBV28, the J call TRBJ2-5; TRBD2 might be the D (6 bases). Germline V gene lookup returns CDR1 MDHEN and CDR2 SYDVKM. The CDR3 is 14 residues long. Here the CDR3 DNA reads TGTGCCAGCAGCCCCACTAGCTCCCAAGGGACCCAGTACTTC. This translates into CASSPTSSQGTQYF.

This sequence joins TRBV11-1 and TRBJ2-7; TRBD2 matches 9 bases. CDR1 is SGHAT, CDR2 FQDESV, per germline (reference sequence). J was trimmed by 6 bases and V by 8 bases; bases with no gene match: 14. The CDR3 has 15 amino acids. The CDR3 sequence: CASSPGASGVFEQYF. Here the CDR3 DNA reads TGTGCCAGCTCCCCCGGGGCTAGCGGGGTTTTCGAGCAGTACTTC.

This clone has just a few counts. The genes are TRBV6-6 and TRBJ2-3; D remains unclear. The CDR3 consists of 13 residues. Trimming pared 7 bases from V and 4 bases from J, leaving 12 bases between. Germline CDR1 reads MNHNY; CDR2 reads SVGAGI (reference sequence). CDR3 sequence: CASTPVRADTQYF. The CDR3 DNA is TGTGCCAGCACCCCGGTACGGGCAGATACGCAGTATTTT.

The rearrangement links TRBV5-6 to TRBJ1-5; D not certain. Trimming removed 4 bases from V and 0 bases from J, with 20 bases in between. Germline-derived CDR1 and CDR2 are SGHDT and YYEEEE. This CDR3 is built from 18 residues. CDR3 sequence (DNA): TGTGCCAGCAGCATTTATTCCCTCGATATCAATAGCAATCAGCCCCAGCATTTT. Translation gives CASSIYSLDINSNQPQHF.

This chain uses TRBV7-3 with TRBJ2-2, with D maybe TRBD1 (5 bases). The CDR3 sequence is 17 residues long. V was pared by 1 base and J by 0 bases, with 12 bases between. CDR1 is SGHTA, CDR2 FQGTGA, per germline. The CDR3 DNA reads as TGTGCCAGCAGCTTAAATTGGGTCAGGGCGAACACCGGGGAGCTGTTTTTT. Translation: CASSLNWVRANTGELFF.

This clone was seen more than once but under ten times. The chain has TRBV21-1 and TRBJ1-5; TRBD1, the table's D call, lacks a check against the DNA. TRBV21-1 is recorded as a pseudogene. The CDR3 consists of 14 residues. The DNA for the CDR3 is TGTGCCAGCAGCAATTTCCAGGGTACTCAGCCCCAGCATTTT. Translated, it gives CASSNFQGTQPQHF.

This chain links TRBV2 with TRBJ1-2; 7 nucleotides match TRBD1. Trimming removed 2 bases from V and 2 bases from J; junction bases left unmatched: 8. This CDR3 is 16 amino acids long. The germline V gene encodes CDR1 SNHLY and CDR2 FYNNEI. The chain's CDR3 is CASSEFGQVLNYGYTF. The DNA of the CDR3 is TGTGCCAGCAGTGAATTCGGACAGGTTTTAAACTATGGCTACACCTTC.

This clone appeared a few times. This chain joins TRBV30 and TRBJ1-2; D possibly corresponds to TRBD1 (6 bases). The CDR3 is 13 residues long. V lost 4 bases and J 3 bases, leaving 12 bases between the germline ends. The V gene's germline CDR1 is GTSNPN and CDR2 SVGIG (reference sequence). This CDR3 reads CAWTSDRYYGYTF. In DNA form, the CDR3 reads TGTGCCTGGACCTCGGACAGATACTATGGCTACACCTTC.

V usage is TRBV7-8 and J usage is TRBJ1-1; D gene unclear. Germline CDR1 reads SGHVS; CDR2 reads FQNEAQ. V dropped 1 base and J dropped 2 bases, with 8 bases sitting between them. The CDR3 is made up of 14 amino acids. The CDR3 protein is CASSLEAGNTEAFF. The CDR3 bases are TGTGCCAGCAGCTTAGAGGCCGGCAACACTGAAGCTTTCTTT.

The chain uses TRBV5-8 and TRBJ1-5; D possibly corresponds to TRBD1 (5 bases). V gave up 4 bases and J gave up 7 bases, with 15 bases separating them. This CDR3 region has 14 residues. Looked up from germline, CDR1 is SGHTS and CDR2 is YDEGEE. In DNA, the CDR3 is TGTGCCAGCAGCAGCCCAGGGCTGGAACAGCCCCAGCATTTT. It encodes CASSSPGLEQPQHF.

This rearrangement joins TRBV4-2 to TRBJ2-1; D is unresolved. There are 11 residues in the CDR3. Germline V CDR1 and CDR2: LGHNA, YNFKEQ. V was clipped by 5 bases and J by 6 bases, with 5 bases between them. CDR3 protein: CASSGANEQFF. CDR3 bases: TGTGCCAGCAGCGGCGCCAATGAGCAGTTCTTC.

The gene calls are TRBV6-4 and TRBJ1-2; D gene unclear. Germline CDR1 MRHNA, CDR2 SNTAGT. The CDR3 is 14 residues long. Trimming removed 0 bases at V and 4 bases at J, with 9 bases between. CDR3 sequence: CASSDSAKGYGYTF. As DNA, the CDR3 is TGTGCCAGCAGTGACTCGGCCAAGGGCTATGGCTACACCTTC.

The chain joins TRBV27 to TRBJ2-7; 10 bases align to TRBD2. The CDR3 length is 15 residues. Germline trimming cut 5 bases from V and 6 bases from J; bases unmatched to any gene: 10. CDR1 is MNHEY and CDR2 is SMNVEV in the germline V gene (reference sequence). CDR3 sequence (DNA): TGTGCCAGCAGTATCGGGACTAGCGTATACTCCGAGCAGTACTTC. Its translation: CASSIGTSVYSEQYF.

This clone was counted a few times. The chain carries TRBV6-1 and TRBJ1-4; 9 bases agree with TRBD1. The V gene end was trimmed by 1 base and the J gene end by 8 bases; junction bases not matched to a gene: 5. The CDR3 length is 15 residues. The germline gives CDR1 MNHNS, CDR2 SASEGT. CDR3 protein: CASSEGGQGGEKLFF. CDR3 in DNA: TGTGCCAGCAGTGAAGGGGGACAGGGAGGGGAAAAACTGTTTTTT.

The CDR3, as DNA: TGTGCCAGCATACCTTTGGCAGGGAACACTGAAGCTTTCTTT. Translating it yields CASIPLAGNTEAFF. The chain carries TRBV28 and TRBJ1-1; D is undetermined. The CDR3 is 14 residues long. V was cut by 7 bases and J by 1 base, with 13 bases left in between. Germline V gene data show CDR1 as MDHEN and CDR2 as SYDVKM. The variable domain in full, completed from reference TRBV28 and TRBJ1-1, reads DVKVTQSSRYLVKRTGEKVFLECVQDMDHENMFWYRQDPGLGLRLIYFSYDVKMKEKGDIPEGYSVSREKKERFSLILESASTNQTSMYLCASIPLAGNTEAFFGQGTRLTVV.

This chain connects TRBV7-2 to TRBJ2-3, with TRBD2 identical over 10 bases. The CDR3 loop spans 18 amino acids. Germline V lookup: CDR1 SGHTA, CDR2 FQGNSA. The junction had 11 bases not matched to a gene; V was cut back by 4 bases and J by 1 base. The CDR3 reads CASSSRGSGGFRTDTQYF. The CDR3 DNA sequence: TGTGCCAGCAGCTCCCGAGGTAGCGGGGGGTTCCGCACAGATACGCAGTATTTT.

In this sample, this clone turned up a few times. V usage is TRBV14 and J usage is TRBJ2-4; tentative D call: TRBD1 (6 bases). Trimming took off 4 bases at V and 7 bases at J, with 14 bases between the two ends. The germline gives CDR1 SGHDN, CDR2 FVKESK. The CDR3 runs to 14 residues. CDR3 in amino acids: CASSPTGTRNIQYF. The CDR3 DNA follows: TGTGCCAGCAGCCCAACCGGGACACGGAACATTCAGTACTTC.

This chain joins TRBV28 and TRBJ1-6; no definite D call. The CDR3 has 14 residues. CDR1 and CDR2 from the germline V gene are MDHEN and SYDVKM. V gave up 10 bases and J gave up 0 bases, with 10 bases separating them. The CDR3 here is CATKTTSYNSPLHF. In nucleotides, the CDR3 is TGTGCCACCAAGACCACCTCCTATAATTCACCCCTCCACTTT.

This clone has a handful of counts. J is TRBJ1-3 and V is TRBV6-1, with D unresolved. From germline, CDR1 is MNHNS and CDR2 SASEGT. The CDR3 runs 16 residues. With 1 base removed from V and 0 bases from J, the gap between germline ends came to 10 bases. CDR3 region: CASSEVLSVSGNTIYF. The CDR3 DNA reads TGTGCCAGCAGTGAAGTGCTGTCAGTCTCTGGAAACACCATATATTTT.

The chain uses TRBV12-5 and TRBJ2-5, with 7 bases lining up with TRBD1. The CDR3 consists of 14 residues. Germline-derived CDR1 and CDR2 are LGHNT and FRNRAP. Unmatched junction bases numbered 3, after V lost 2 bases and J lost 3 bases. CDR3 region: CASGLNQGEETQYF. For the CDR3, the DNA is TGTGCTAGTGGTTTGAATCAGGGGGAAGAGACCCAGTACTTC.